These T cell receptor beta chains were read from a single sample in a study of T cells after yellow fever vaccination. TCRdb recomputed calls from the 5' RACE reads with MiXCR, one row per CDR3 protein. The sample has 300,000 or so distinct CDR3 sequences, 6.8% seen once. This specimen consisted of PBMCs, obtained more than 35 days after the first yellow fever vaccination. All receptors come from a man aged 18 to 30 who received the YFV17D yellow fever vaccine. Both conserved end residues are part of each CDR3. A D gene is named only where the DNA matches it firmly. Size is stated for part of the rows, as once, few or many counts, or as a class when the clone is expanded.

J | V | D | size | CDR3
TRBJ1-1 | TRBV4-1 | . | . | CASSQVAGRPEAFF
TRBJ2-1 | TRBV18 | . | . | CASSPATIVSYNEQFF
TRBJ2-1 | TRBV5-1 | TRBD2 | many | CASSYGLAGLDEQFF
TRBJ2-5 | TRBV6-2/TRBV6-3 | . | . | CASSYGGVETQYF
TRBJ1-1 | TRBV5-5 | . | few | CASSPLAGDTEAFF
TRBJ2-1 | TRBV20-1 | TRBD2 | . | CSAERSGGAWEQFF
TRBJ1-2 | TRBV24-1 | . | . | CATSDFPGTYGYTF
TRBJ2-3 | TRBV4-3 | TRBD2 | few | CASSQIPSGGWSTDTQYF
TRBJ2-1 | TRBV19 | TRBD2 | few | CAGPNRGGHNEQFF
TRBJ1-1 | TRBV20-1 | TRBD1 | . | CSAKGQGMKTEVFF
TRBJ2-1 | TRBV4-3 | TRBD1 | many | CASSQGDRGIYNEQFF